These 15 T cell receptor beta chains were sequenced from one sample in a study of blood T cells in healthy people across ages. Primers used in a second PCR of about 6 to 11 cycles were a sample-barcoded 5' primer and a J-beta primer mix. Each CDR3 protein gets one entry after TCRdb re-called the 5' RACE reads with MiXCR. The sample records some 1.4 million distinct CDR3 sequences, around two fifths being singletons. The sequenced material came from blood. The receptors shown here come from a woman in her late teens or twenties in good health.

The chain is built from TRBV2 and TRBJ1-1; TRBD1 matches at 9 bases. The CDR3 extends over 14 amino acids. The ends lost 6 bases at V and 6 bases at J; junction bases unmatched: 8. Germline assignment: CDR1 SNHLY and CDR2 FYNNEI. The CDR3 region has the DNA TGTGCCAGCAGGAGGGACAGGGCGGAACCTGAAGCTTTCTTT. Residues: CASRRDRAEPEAFF.

The chain recombines TRBV4-1 with TRBJ1-5; the D is unclear. In germline, CDR1 is MGHRA, CDR2 YSYEKL. The ends were cut back, 0 bases at V and 2 bases at J, with 14 bases in the middle. This CDR3 spans 17 amino acids. CDR3 bases: TGCGCCAGCAGCCAAGATCTAGTAGGACTAGGCAATCAGCCCCAGCATTTT. This gives the protein CASSQDLVGLGNQPQHF.

The CDR3 DNA follows: TGTGCCAGCAGCCAAGCGGCGGGAGGGTTGGGGTTGGAGTTCTTC. Its translation: CASSQAAGGLGLEFF. This chain joins TRBV3-1 and TRBJ2-1; 9 bases map to TRBD2. The J segment lost 14 bases and the V segment lost 1 base, leaving 12 bases of the junction unmatched. Germline assignment: CDR1 LGHDT and CDR2 YNNKEL (reference sequence). CDR3 size: 15 residues.

The rearrangement joins TRBV20-1 to TRBJ2-7; 14 nucleotides match TRBD2. The V and J ends lost 4 bases and 4 bases, in that order; junction bases with no gene match: 12. The CDR3 covers 17 residues. The germline V gene has CDR1 DFQATT and CDR2 SNEGSKA (reference sequence). The CDR3 reads CSAKPGLAGEVAYEQYF. In DNA form, the CDR3 reads TGCAGTGCTAAACCGGGACTAGCGGGAGAAGTCGCGTACGAGCAGTACTTC.

This clonotype was counted between two and nine times. The chain employs TRBV20-1 and TRBJ2-7, with 7 bases matching TRBD2. The CDR3 spans 15 residues. CDR1 and CDR2 from the germline V gene are DFQATT and SNEGSKA (reference sequence). V lost 6 bases and J lost 2; bases outside the gene matches: 13. The chain's CDR3 is CSADPASGGPYEQYF. The CDR3 DNA reads as TGCAGTGCCGACCCAGCTAGCGGAGGCCCCTACGAGCAGTACTTC.

Many counts were recorded for this clonotype. V usage is TRBV29-1 and J usage is TRBJ2-3, with D hard to call. The germline V gene encodes CDR1 SQVTM and CDR2 ANQGSEA. Trimming pared 6 bases from V and 5 bases from J, leaving 18 bases between. This CDR3 is built from 14 residues. The CDR3 region has the DNA TGCAGCGTCGCGCTGTTAATCCCAATAGATACGCAGTATTTT. Its protein is CSVALLIPIDTQYF.

This clonotype was seen a handful of times. This sequence joins TRBV6-5 and TRBJ2-5; D unclear. This CDR3 is 15 amino acids long. Deletions cut 2 bases from V and 5 bases from J, with 15 bases between. Germline CDR1 MNHEY, CDR2 SVGAGI. The chain's CDR3 is CASSYGQVNLETQYF. The CDR3 coding sequence is TGTGCCAGCAGTTACGGCCAGGTCAACTTGGAGACCCAGTACTTC.

The chain is built from TRBV7-9 and TRBJ2-1; the match to TRBD2 covers 9 bases. The CDR3 extends over 16 amino acids. Germline V CDR1 and CDR2: SEHNR, FQNEAQ (reference sequence). With 5 bases clipped from V and 4 bases from J, the junction kept 9 bases outside the gene matches. CDR3 sequence reads: CASSLQLAGFYNEQFF. The CDR3 coding sequence is TGTGCCAGCAGCCTCCAGCTAGCGGGGTTTTACAATGAGCAGTTCTTC. The complete variable domain, with remaining parts taken from reference TRBV7-9 and TRBJ2-1, reads DTGVSQNPRHKITKRGQNVTFRCDPISEHNRLYWYRQTLGQGPEFLTYFQNEAQLEKSRLLSDRFSAERPKGSFSTLEIQRTEQGDSAMYLCASSLQLAGFYNEQFFGPGTRLTVL.

The rearrangement links TRBV19 to TRBJ2-5; no clear D. The CDR3 contains 13 residues. The V gene's germline CDR1 is LNHDA and CDR2 SQIVND (reference sequence). V lost 5 bases to trimming and J lost 5 bases, with 12 bases between them. Here the CDR3 reads CASSPGTTETQYF. In DNA form, the CDR3 reads TGTGCCAGTAGTCCGGGTACAACGGAGACCCAGTACTTC.

The chain has TRBV19 and TRBJ2-4; D possibly corresponds to TRBD2 (5 bases). Germline CDR1 reads LNHDA; CDR2 reads SQIVND (reference sequence). This CDR3 region has 14 residues. V gave up 1 base and J gave up 3 bases, with 7 bases separating them. CDR3 bases: TGTGCCAGTAGTATAGGACTACACAAAAACATTCAGTACTTC. Residues: CASSIGLHKNIQYF.

V gene TRBV19 combines with J gene TRBJ2-3; TRBD2 matches 7 bases. This CDR3 comprises 14 residues. Germline V gene data show CDR1 as LNHDA and CDR2 as SQIVND (reference sequence). The V segment lost 5 bases and the J segment 6 bases; nucleotides outside the gene matches: 8. The chain's CDR3 is CASSGRVARDTQYF. The CDR3 DNA is TGTGCCAGTAGTGGGAGGGTCGCCCGGGATACGCAGTATTTT.

This clonotype was counted only a few times. V usage is TRBV7-3 and J usage is TRBJ2-3; tentative D call: TRBD2 (6 bases). V was pared by 5 bases and J by 6 bases, with 15 bases between. The CDR3 length is 14 residues. CDR1 is SGHTA, CDR2 FQGTGA, per germline. The CDR3 sequence is CASSPSWGEDTQYF. CDR3 sequence (DNA): TGTGCCAGCAGCCCCTCTTGGGGGGAGGATACGCAGTATTTT.

Ten or more counts support this clonotype. This sequence joins TRBV4-1 and TRBJ2-7; possible D gene TRBD1, 6 bases. Germline CDR1 is MGHRA and CDR2 is YSYEKL. With 1 base removed from V and 2 bases from J, the gap between germline ends came to 12 bases. The CDR3 has 15 residues. The CDR3 DNA follows: TGCGCCAGCAGCCAAGGGACGGGACAACCCTACGAGCAGTACTTC. It specifies CASSQGTGQPYEQYF.

At least ten counts were recorded for this clonotype. The chain uses TRBV6-2 or TRBV6-3 and TRBJ2-7; D unclear. The CDR3 covers 11 residues. V lost 5 bases, J lost 3 bases, and 5 bases lay in between. The germline V gene has CDR1 MNHEY and CDR2 SVGEGT. Here the CDR3 reads CASSNGYEQYF. The CDR3 nucleotides read TGTGCCAGCAGTAATGGCTACGAGCAGTACTTC.

This clonotype was found a few times. The gene calls are TRBV11-2 and TRBJ2-7; D could derive from TRBD1 or TRBD2 (5 bases each). Germline values: CDR1 SGHAT, CDR2 FQNNGV. The CDR3 totals 17 residues. The ends were cut back, 1 base at V and 3 bases at J, with 19 bases in the middle. Here the CDR3 DNA reads TGTGCCAGCAGCTTAGGTGGACCCGGGGCTCCAAACTACGAGCAGTACTTC. It yields the protein CASSLGGPGAPNYEQYF. Full variable domain (outside the CDR3, taken from reference TRBV11-2 and TRBJ2-7): EAGVAQSPRYKIIEKRQSVAFWCNPISGHATLYWYQQILGQGPKLLIQFQNNGVVDDSQLPKDRFSAERLKGVDSTLKIQPAKLEDSAVYLCASSLGGPGAPNYEQYFGPGTRLTVT.